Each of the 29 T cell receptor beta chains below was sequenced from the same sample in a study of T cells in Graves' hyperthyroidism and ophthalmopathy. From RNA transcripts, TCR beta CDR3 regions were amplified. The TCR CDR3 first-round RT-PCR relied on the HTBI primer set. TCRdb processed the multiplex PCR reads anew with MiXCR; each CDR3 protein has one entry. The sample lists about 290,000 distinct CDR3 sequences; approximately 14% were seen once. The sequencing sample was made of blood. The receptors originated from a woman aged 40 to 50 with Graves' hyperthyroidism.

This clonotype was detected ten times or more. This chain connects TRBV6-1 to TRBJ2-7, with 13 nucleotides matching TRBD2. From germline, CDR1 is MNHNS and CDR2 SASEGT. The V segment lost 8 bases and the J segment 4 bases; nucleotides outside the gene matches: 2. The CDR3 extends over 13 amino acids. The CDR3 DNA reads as TGTGCCAGCCGGACTAGCGGGGGTTACGAGCAGTACTTC. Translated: CASRTSGGYEQYF.

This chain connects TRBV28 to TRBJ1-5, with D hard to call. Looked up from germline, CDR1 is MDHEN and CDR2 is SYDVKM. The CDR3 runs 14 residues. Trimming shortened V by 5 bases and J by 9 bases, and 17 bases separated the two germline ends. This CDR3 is CASSPEVGSWPQHF. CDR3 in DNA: TGTGCCAGCAGTCCCGAGGTCGGATCCTGGCCCCAGCATTTT.

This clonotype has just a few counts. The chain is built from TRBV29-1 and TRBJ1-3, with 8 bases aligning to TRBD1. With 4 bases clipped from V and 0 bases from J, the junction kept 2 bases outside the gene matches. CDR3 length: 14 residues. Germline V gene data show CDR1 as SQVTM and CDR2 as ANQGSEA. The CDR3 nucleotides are TGCAGCGTTGTAGGGACAGGCTCTGGAAACACCATATATTTT. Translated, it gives CSVVGTGSGNTIYF. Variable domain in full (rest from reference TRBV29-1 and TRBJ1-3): SAVISQKPSRDICQRGTSLTIQCQVDSQVTMMFWYRQQPGQSLTLIATANQGSEATYESGFVIDKFPISRPNLTFSTLTVSNMSPEDSSIYLCSVVGTGSGNTIYFGEGSWLTVV.

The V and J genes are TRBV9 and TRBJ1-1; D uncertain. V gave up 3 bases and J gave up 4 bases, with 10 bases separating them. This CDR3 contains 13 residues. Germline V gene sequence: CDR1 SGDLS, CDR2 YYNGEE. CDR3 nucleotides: TGTGCCAGCAGCGGAGGGTTGAGCACTGAAGCTTTCTTT. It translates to CASSGGLSTEAFF.

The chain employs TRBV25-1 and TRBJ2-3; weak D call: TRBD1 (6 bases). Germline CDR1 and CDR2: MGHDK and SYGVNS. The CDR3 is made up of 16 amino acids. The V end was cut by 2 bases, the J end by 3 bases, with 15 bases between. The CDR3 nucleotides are TGTGCCAGCAGTGAACCCACAGGGAAAGCGACAGATACGCAGTATTTT. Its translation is CASSEPTGKATDTQYF.

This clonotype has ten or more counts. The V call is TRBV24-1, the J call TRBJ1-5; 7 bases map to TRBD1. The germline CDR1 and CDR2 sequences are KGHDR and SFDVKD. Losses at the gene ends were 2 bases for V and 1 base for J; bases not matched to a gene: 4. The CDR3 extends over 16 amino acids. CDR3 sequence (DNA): TGTGCCACCAGTGATTCTACAGGGGTCAGCAATCAGCCCCAGCATTTT. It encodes CATSDSTGVSNQPQHF.

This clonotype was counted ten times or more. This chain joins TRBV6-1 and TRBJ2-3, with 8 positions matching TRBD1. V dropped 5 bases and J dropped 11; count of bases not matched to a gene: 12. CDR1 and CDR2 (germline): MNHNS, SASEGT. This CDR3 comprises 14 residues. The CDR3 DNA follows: TGTGCCAGCAGTCCACCGGGACAGGTGAAAGAGCAGTATTTT. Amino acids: CASSPPGQVKEQYF.

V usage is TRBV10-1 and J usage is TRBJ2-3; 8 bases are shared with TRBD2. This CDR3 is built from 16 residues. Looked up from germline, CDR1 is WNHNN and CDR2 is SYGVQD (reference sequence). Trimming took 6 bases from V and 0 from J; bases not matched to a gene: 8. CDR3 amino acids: CASSPFSGGSTDTQYF. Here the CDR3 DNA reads TGCGCCAGCAGCCCATTCAGCGGGGGAAGCACAGATACGCAGTATTTT.

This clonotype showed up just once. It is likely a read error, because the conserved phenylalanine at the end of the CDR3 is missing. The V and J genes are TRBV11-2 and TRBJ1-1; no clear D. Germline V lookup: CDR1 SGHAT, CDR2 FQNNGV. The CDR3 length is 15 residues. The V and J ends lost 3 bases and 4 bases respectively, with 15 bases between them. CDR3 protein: CASSLTGGMSTEAFL. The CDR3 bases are TGTGCCAGCAGCTTGACGGGCGGGATGAGCACTGAAGCTTTCTTG.

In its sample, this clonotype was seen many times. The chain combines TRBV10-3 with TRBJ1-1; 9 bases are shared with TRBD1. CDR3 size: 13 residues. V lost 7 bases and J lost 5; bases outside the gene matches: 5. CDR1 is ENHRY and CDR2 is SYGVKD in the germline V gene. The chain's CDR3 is CAITGTGSTEAFF. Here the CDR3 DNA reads TGTGCCATCACAGGGACAGGGTCGACTGAAGCTTTCTTT.

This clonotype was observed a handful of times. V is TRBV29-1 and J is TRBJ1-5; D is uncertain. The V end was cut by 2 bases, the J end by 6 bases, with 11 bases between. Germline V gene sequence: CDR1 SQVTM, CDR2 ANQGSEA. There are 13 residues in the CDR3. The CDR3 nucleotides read TGCAGCGTTGAAAGTGGTTTTGGTCAGCCCCAGCATTTT. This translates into CSVESGFGQPQHF.

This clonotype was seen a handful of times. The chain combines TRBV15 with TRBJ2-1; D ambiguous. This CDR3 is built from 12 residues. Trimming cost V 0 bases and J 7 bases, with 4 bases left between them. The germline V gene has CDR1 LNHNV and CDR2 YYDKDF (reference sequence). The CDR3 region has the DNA TGTGCCACCAGCAGAGATTGGAATGAGCAGTTCTTC. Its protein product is CATSRDWNEQFF.

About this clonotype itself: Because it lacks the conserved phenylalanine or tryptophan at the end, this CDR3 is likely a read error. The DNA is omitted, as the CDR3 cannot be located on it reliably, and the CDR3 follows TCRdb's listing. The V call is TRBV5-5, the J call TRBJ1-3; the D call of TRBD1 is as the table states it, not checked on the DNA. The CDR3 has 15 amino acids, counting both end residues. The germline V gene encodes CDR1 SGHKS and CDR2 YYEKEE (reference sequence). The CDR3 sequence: CASSLTGSSGNTVYL.

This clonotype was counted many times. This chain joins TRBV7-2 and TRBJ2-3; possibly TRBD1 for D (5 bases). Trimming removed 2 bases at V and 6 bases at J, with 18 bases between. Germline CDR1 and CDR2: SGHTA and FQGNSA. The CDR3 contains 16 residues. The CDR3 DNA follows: TGTGCCAGCAGCTTAATTAAAGGGGTCCCGATGGATACGCAGTATTTT. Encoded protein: CASSLIKGVPMDTQYF. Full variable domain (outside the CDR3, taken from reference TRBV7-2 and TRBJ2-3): GAGVSQSPSNKVTEKGKDVELRCDPISGHTALYWYRQSLGQGLEFLIYFQGNSAPDKSGLPSDRFSAERTGGSVSTLTIQRTQQEDSAVYLCASSLIKGVPMDTQYFGPGTRLTVL.

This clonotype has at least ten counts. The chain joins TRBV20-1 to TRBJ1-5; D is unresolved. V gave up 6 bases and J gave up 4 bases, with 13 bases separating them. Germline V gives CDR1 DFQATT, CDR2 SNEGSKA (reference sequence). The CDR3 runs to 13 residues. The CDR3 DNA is TGCAGTGCAAACGACGGCCAGAATCAGCCCCAGCATTTT. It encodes CSANDGQNQPQHF.

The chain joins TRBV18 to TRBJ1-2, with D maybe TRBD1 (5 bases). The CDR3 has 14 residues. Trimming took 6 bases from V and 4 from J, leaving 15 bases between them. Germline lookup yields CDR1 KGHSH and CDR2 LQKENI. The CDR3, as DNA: TGTGCCAGCTCCCCAGGGTATCTAGGCTATGGCTACACCTTC. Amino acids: CASSPGYLGYGYTF.

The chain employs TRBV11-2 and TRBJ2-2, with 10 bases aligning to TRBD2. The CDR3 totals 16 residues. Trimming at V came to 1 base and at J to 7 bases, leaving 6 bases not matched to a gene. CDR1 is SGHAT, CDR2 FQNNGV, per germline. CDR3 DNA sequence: TGTGCCAGCAGCTTAGGCCCTAGCGGGAGCCTCGGGGAGCTGTTTTTT. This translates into CASSLGPSGSLGELFF.

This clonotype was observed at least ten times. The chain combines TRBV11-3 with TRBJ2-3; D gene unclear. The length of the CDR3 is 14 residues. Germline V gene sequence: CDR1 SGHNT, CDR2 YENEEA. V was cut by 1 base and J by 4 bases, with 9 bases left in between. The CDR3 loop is CASSLGYSADTQYF. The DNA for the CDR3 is TGTGCCAGCAGCTTAGGTTACTCTGCAGATACGCAGTATTTT.

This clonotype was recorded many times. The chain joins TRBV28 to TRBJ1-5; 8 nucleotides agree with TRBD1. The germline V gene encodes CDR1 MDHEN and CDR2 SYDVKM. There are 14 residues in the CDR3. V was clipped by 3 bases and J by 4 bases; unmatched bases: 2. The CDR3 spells CASSFRGRNQPQHF. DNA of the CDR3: TGTGCCAGCAGTTTCAGGGGGCGAAATCAGCCCCAGCATTTT. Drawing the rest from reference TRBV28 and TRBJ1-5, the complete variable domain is DVKVTQSSRYLVKRTGEKVFLECVQDMDHENMFWYRQDPGLGLRLIYFSYDVKMKEKGDIPEGYSVSREKKERFSLILESASTNQTSMYLCASSFRGRNQPQHFGDGTRLSIL.

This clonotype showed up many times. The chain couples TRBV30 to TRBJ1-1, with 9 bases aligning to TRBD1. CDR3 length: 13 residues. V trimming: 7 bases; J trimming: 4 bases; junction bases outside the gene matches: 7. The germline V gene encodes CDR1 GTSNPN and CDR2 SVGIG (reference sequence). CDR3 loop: CASRDREPTEAFF. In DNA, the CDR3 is TGTGCCTCCCGGGACAGGGAGCCCACTGAAGCTTTCTTT.

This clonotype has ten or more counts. The DNA of the CDR3 is TGCGCCAGCAGCTTGAATCGGCAGGGCACTGAAGCTTTCTTT. This translates into CASSLNRQGTEAFF. The chain recombines TRBV5-1 with TRBJ1-1, with TRBD1 as a possible D gene (5 bases). Trimming removed 1 base from V and 4 bases from J, with 11 bases in between. The germline V gene encodes CDR1 SGHRS and CDR2 YFSETQ. CDR3 length equals 14 residues.

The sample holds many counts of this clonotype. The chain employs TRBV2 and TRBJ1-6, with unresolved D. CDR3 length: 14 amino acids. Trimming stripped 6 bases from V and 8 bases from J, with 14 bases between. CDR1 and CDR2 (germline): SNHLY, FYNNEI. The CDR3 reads CASSISRSDSPLHF. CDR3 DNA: TGTGCCAGCAGCATTTCCAGGTCCGATTCACCCCTCCACTTT.

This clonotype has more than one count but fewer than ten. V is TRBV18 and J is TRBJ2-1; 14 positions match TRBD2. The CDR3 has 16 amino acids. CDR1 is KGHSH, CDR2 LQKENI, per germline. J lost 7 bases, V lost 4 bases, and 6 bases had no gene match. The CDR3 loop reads CASSRGTSGSGNEQFF. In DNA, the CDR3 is TGTGCCAGCTCACGCGGGACTAGCGGGAGTGGTAATGAGCAGTTCTTC.

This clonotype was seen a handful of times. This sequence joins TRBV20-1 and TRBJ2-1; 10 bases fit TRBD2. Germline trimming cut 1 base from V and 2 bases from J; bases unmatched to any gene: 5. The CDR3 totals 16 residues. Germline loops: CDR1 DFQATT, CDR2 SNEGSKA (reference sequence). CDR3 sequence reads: CSARATLAGPYNEQFF. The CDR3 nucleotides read TGCAGTGCTAGAGCGACACTAGCGGGGCCCTACAATGAGCAGTTCTTC.

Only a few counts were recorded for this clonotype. The CDR3 reads CASSVGDSREQFF. The CDR3 bases are TGTGCCAGCAGCGTAGGGGACAGCCGGGAGCAGTTCTTC. This chain uses TRBV6-2 or TRBV6-3 with TRBJ2-1, with TRBD1 matching 7 bases. Losses at the gene ends were 6 bases for V and 10 bases for J; bases not matched to a gene: 9. CDR3 length: 13 residues. Germline CDR1 and CDR2: MNHEY and SVGEGT.

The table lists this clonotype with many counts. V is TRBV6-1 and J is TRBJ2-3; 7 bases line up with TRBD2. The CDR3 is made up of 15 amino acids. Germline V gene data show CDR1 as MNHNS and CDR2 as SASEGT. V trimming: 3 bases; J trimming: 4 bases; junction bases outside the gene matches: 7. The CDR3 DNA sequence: TGTGCCAGCAGTGATCGAGCGGGAAGGGCAGATACGCAGTATTTT. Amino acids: CASSDRAGRADTQYF.

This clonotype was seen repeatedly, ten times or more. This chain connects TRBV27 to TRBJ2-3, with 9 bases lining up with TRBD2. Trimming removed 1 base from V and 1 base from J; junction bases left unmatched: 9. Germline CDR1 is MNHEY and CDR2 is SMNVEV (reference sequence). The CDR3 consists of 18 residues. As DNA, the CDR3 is TGTGCCAGCAGTTTATACCCGGGGGTAGCGGGAGGCACAGATACGCAGTATTTT. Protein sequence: CASSLYPGVAGGTDTQYF.

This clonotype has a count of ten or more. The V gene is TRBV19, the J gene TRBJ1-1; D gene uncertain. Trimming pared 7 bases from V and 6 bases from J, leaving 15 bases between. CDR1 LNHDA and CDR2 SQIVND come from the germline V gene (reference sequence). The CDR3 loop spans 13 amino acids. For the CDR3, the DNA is TGTGCCAGTAACGATCGCGGGAAATCTGAAGCTTTCTTT. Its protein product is CASNDRGKSEAFF.

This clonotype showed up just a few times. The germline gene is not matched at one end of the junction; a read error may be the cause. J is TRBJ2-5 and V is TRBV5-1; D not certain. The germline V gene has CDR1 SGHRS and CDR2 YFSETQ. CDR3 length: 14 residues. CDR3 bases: TGCGCCAGCAGCTTGGGGGGTACTCAAGAGACCCACTACTTC. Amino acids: CASSLGGTQETHYF.